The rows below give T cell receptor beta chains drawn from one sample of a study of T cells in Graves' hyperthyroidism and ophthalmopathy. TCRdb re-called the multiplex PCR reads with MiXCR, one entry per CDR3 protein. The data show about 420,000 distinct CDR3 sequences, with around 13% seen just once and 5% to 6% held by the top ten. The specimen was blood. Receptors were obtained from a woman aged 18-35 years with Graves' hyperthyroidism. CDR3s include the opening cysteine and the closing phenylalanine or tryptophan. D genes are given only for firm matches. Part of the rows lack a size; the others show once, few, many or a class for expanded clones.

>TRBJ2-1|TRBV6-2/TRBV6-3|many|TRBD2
CASSYLSGRGDNEQFF
TGTGCCAGCAGTTACCTTAGCGGGAGGGGGGACAATGAGCAGTTCTTC
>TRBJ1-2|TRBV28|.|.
CASSSQGFYGYTF
TGTGCCAGCAGTTCCCAGGGATTCTATGGCTACACCTTC
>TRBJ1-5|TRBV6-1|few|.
CASSEFAGNDQPQHF
TGTGCCAGCAGTGAATTCGCAGGGAACGATCAGCCCCAGCATTTT
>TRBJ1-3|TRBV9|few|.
CASSPSGAPPGNTIYF
TGTGCCAGCAGCCCAAGCGGGGCGCCGCCTGGAAACACCATATATTTT
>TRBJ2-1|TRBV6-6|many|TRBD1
CASSYSGRQGANNEQFF
TGTGCCAGCAGTTACTCGGGGCGACAGGGGGCAAACAATGAGCAGTTCTTC
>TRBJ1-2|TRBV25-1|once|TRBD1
CASSVGTGSLLYGYTF
TGTGCCAGCAGTGTCGGGACAGGGTCATTGCTCTATGGCTACACCTTC
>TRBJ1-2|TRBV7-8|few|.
CASSSPGQQDGYTF
TGTGCCAGCAGCTCCCCTGGCCAGCAGGATGGCTACACCTTC
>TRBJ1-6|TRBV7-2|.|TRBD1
CASSLVGTDNSPLHF
TGTGCCAGCAGCTTAGTTGGGACAGATAATTCACCCCTCCACTTT
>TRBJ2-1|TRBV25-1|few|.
CASSGLGQFF
TGTGCCAGCAGTGGTTTGGGGCAGTTCTTC
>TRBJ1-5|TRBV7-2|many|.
CASSPYLGGPGQPQHF
TGTGCCAGCAGCCCATACCTCGGGGGGCCAGGTCAGCCCCAGCATTTT
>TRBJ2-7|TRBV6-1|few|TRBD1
CASLDREPISYEQYF
TGTGCCAGTCTTGACAGGGAGCCGATCTCCTACGAGCAGTACTTC
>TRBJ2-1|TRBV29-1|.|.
CSVVGDEQFF
TGCAGCGTTGTTGGGGATGAGCAGTTCTTC
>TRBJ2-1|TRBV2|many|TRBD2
CASRASGTYNEQFF
TGTGCCAGCAGGGCTAGCGGGACCTACAATGAGCAGTTCTTC
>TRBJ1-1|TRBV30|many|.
CAWSGQMNTEAFF
TGTGCCTGGAGCGGACAGATGAACACTGAAGCTTTCTTT
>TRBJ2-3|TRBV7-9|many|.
CASSFPGRSTDTQYF
TGTGCCAGCAGCTTTCCGGGACGTAGCACAGATACGCAGTATTTT
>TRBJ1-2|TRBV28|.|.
CASSLWDLYGYTF
TGTGCCAGCAGTTTATGGGATCTCTATGGCTACACCTTC
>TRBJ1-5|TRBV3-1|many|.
CASSQDTLPNQPQHF
TGTGCCAGCAGCCAAGATACACTGCCCAACCAGCCCCAGCATTTT
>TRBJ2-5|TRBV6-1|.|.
CASSEVPGGIETQYF
TGTGCCAGCAGTGAAGTTCCAGGGGGGATTGAGACCCAGTACTTC
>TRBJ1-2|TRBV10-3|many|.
CAIGGRGYGYTF
TGTGCCATCGGGGGGCGCGGTTATGGCTACACCTTC
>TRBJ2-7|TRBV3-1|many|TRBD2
CASSHTPGTSGHEQYF
TGTGCCAGCAGCCACACCCCCGGGACTAGCGGTCACGAGCAGTACTTC
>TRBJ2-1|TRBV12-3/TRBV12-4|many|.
CASSPRNSNEQFF
TGTGCCAGCAGTCCGCGAAATTCCAATGAGCAGTTCTTC
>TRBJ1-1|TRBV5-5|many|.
CASSLASWTPGVEAFF
TGTGCCAGCAGCTTGGCATCTTGGACTCCGGGGGTTGAAGCTTTCTTT
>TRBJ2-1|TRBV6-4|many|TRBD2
CASSAQTSGSTHEQFF
TGTGCCAGCAGTGCCCAGACTAGCGGGAGTACCCATGAGCAGTTCTTC
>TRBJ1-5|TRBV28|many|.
CASSPHRGGSIQPQHF
TGTGCCAGCAGTCCCCACCGGGGGGGGTCGATTCAGCCCCAGCATTTT
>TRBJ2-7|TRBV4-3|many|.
CASSQGLELGEQYF
TGCGCCAGCAGCCAAGGATTAGAATTGGGGGAGCAGTACTTC
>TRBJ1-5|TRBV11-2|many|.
CASSLAGRGWEPQHF
TGTGCCAGCAGCTTAGCTGGCAGGGGCTGGGAGCCCCAGCATTTT
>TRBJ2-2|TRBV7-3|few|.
CASSHGQGAGELFF
TGTGCCAGCAGCCACGGGCAGGGCGCCGGGGAGCTGTTTTTT
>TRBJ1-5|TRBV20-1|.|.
CSGATGSNQPQHF
TGCAGTGGGGCAACAGGGAGCAATCAGCCCCAGCATTTT
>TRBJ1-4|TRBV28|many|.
CASSFDAALATNEKLFF
TGTGCCAGCAGTTTCGATGCGGCGCTTGCAACTAATGAAAAACTGTTTTTT
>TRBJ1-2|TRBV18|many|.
CASSLDQRYGYTF
TGTGCCAGCTCACTAGATCAAAGATATGGCTACACCTTC
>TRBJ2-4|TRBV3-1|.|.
CASSQARDFEIKNIQYF
TGTGCCAGCAGCCAGGCCCGGGACTTCGAAATTAAAAACATTCAGTACTTC
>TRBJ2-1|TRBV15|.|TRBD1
CATSMRDRGVHEQFF
TGTGCCACCAGCATGCGGGACAGGGGAGTCCATGAGCAGTTCTTC
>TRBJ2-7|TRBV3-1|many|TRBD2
CASSPRTSGGGQYF
TGTGCCAGCAGCCCCCGGACTAGCGGGGGCGGGCAGTACTTC
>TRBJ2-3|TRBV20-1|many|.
CSARSWAVQDTQYF
TGCAGTGCTAGGAGTTGGGCGGTCCAGGATACGCAGTATTTT
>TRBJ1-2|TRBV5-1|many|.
CASSLGGRLAYGYTF
TGCGCCAGCAGCTTGGGAGGGCGGCTAGCCTATGGCTACACCTTC
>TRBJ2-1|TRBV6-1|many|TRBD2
CASAASGRARTYNEQFF
TGTGCCAGCGCAGCTAGCGGGAGGGCCAGGACATACAATGAGCAGTTCTTC
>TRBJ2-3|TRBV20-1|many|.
CSAFRDSPTDTQYF
TGCAGTGCGTTCCGGGACTCACCCACAGATACGCAGTATTTT
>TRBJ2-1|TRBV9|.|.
CASSFRTTNNEQFF
TGTGCCAGCAGCTTTCGGACTACCAACAATGAGCAGTTCTTC
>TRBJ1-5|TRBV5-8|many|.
CASSLSLGQGNQPQHF
TGTGCCAGCAGCTTGAGTCTCGGGCAGGGCAATCAGCCCCAGCATTTT
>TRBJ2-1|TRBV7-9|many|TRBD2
CASSLAGLVFEQFF
TGTGCCAGCAGCTTAGCGGGACTAGTATTTGAGCAGTTCTTC
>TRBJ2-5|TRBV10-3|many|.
CAISEGGDRETQYF
TGTGCCATCAGTGAGGGAGGGGATCGAGAGACCCAGTACTTC
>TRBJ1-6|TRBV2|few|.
CASTKALEGRRNSPLHF
TGTGCCAGCACCAAGGCCCTGGAGGGAAGAAGGAATTCACCCCTCCACTTT
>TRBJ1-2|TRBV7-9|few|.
CASGTAPNYGYTF
TGTGCCAGCGGAACAGCCCCTAACTATGGCTACACCTTC
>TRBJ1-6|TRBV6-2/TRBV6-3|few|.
CASSWALRNSPLHF
TGTGCCAGCAGTTGGGCGTTGCGGAATTCACCCCTCCACTTT
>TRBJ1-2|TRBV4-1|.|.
CASSQDPGPQGIYGYTF
TGCGCCAGCAGCCAAGACCCGGGGCCTCAGGGTATCTATGGCTACACCTTC